This TCR beta chain appears in the sequencing data of a study of cytomegalovirus exposure and HLA in healthy donors. To note about this clone: Its antigen is still unknown.

Study-wide results and caveats: As was reported, the classifier diagnosed cytomegalovirus status with high specificity and sensitivity. Among the CMV-associated chains, a few were confirmed in vitro as specific for CMV antigens. The study put 150 to 200 TCR beta chains on its list as cytomegalovirus-associated.

The donors were part of the validation cohort of 95 to 150 subjects. That cohort was separate from the first cohort, which comprised some 670 subjects. Profiling relied on immunoSEQ multiplex PCR, and the TCRdb table lists in-frame clones only, not all of them. The sample contains about 130,000 clones, 85% to 95% of which appear only once. Trimming shortened V by 7 bases and J by 3 bases, and 16 bases separated the two germline ends. Looked up from germline, CDR1 is MNHNS and CDR2 is SASEGT. This CDR3 has 14 amino acids. This chain connects TRBV6-1 to TRBJ2-7, with a tentative D call TRBD1 (6 bases). The TCR originated in a man aged 18 to 29 in good health and CMV-seropositive. The sequencing sample was made of PBMCs. The CDR3 region is CASTGWGPHYEQYF. The DNA for the CDR3 is TGTGCCAGCACCGGTTGGGGGCCTCACTACGAGCAGTACTTC.